This TCR beta chain was profiled in a study of molecular identifiers for immune sequencing clone quantification. On the study more broadly: Replicates partitioned RNA from 20,000 or 100,000 naive CD8 cells into five parts, sequencing four.

Per the germline V gene, CDR1 is SGHAT and CDR2 is FQNNGV. This CDR3 is built from 14 residues. The ends were cut back, 1 base at V and 1 base at J, with 7 bases in the middle. This clonotype was observed many times. What it binds is unknown. Study findings and constraints: Barcode-sharing identical TCR molecules could underestimate highly expanded clone sizes.

Source material for naive CD8 libraries was roughly 20,000 to 1,100,000 sorted cells, with 10%, 30% or 50% RNA. MiXCR was run by TCRdb on the PCR reads, yielding one entry per CDR3 protein. The data show over 600,000 distinct CDR3 sequences, about 20% seen once. The rearrangement joins TRBV11-2 to TRBJ2-5; D is ambiguous. The sequenced material came from naive CD8+ T cells from blood, with Jurkat cell RNA spiked in. The subset here: FACS-sorted CD8+CD4-CCR7+CD45RA+ naive T cells. This sequence originates from a human donor in good health. Some libraries in this study had Jurkat cell RNA spiked in. Here the CDR3 DNA reads TGTGCCAGCAGCTTAGTTAGCAGCCAAGAGACCCAGTACTTC. Amino acids: CASSLVSSQETQYF.